Shown below are 14 T cell receptor beta chains from a single sample sequenced in a study of chemoradiotherapy in HPV16-positive cancers. TCRdb's copy holds only in-frame clones and misses some; the assay was immunoSEQ multiplex PCR. The repertoire holds 7,500 to 10,000 clones, with around 90% as singletons. The sequences come from blood, collected from a patient who underwent chemoradiotherapy. The receptors stem from a human donor with HPV-associated anogenital cancer.

The chain combines TRBV11-2 with TRBJ2-2; D remains ambiguous. Trimming removed 5 bases from V and 3 bases from J, with 10 bases in between. The CDR3 is made up of 14 amino acids. CDR1 is SGHAT and CDR2 is FQNNGV in the germline V gene. CDR3 sequence: CASSPIRYTGELFF. The DNA of the CDR3 is TGTGCCAGCAGCCCTATCAGATACACCGGGGAGCTGTTTTTT.

The chain is built from TRBV19 and TRBJ1-4; D is ambiguous. Germline V CDR1 and CDR2: LNHDA, SQIVND (reference sequence). V lost 6 bases and J 3 bases, leaving 17 bases between the germline ends. The CDR3 length is 16 residues. The CDR3 DNA is TGTGCCAGTAGGCCGTTTTATGGTGCGGCTAATGAAAAACTGTTTTTT. Protein: CASRPFYGAANEKLFF.

The chain recombines TRBV28 with TRBJ2-4; TRBD1 might be the D (5 bases). CDR1 and CDR2 from the germline V gene are MDHEN and SYDVKM. CDR3 length: 15 residues. Trimming pared 3 bases from V and 0 bases from J, leaving 9 bases between. The DNA of the CDR3 is TGTGCCAGCAGTTTGGGGCAGCTAGCCAAAAACATTCAGTACTTC. Its translation is CASSLGQLAKNIQYF.

This rearrangement joins TRBV25-1 to TRBJ2-1, with D unresolved. Germline CDR1 is MGHDK and CDR2 is SYGVNS. Deletions cut 1 base from V and 6 bases from J, with 4 bases between. CDR3 length equals 12 residues. The DNA for the CDR3 is TGTGCCAGCAGTGAATGGGCCAATGAGCAGTTCTTC. Translating gives CASSEWANEQFF.

The chain couples TRBV30 to TRBJ1-1; possibly TRBD1 for D (6 bases). Trimming cost V 0 bases and J 0 bases, with 14 bases left between them. This CDR3 is built from 16 residues. Germline CDR1 reads GTSNPN; CDR2 reads SVGIG (reference sequence). The CDR3: CAWSVWRGALNTEAFF. The CDR3 coding sequence is TGTGCCTGGAGTGTCTGGCGGGGGGCCCTGAACACTGAAGCTTTCTTT.

The rearrangement joins TRBV18 to TRBJ2-2, with TRBD1 identical over 7 bases. The ends lost 3 bases at V and 6 bases at J; junction bases unmatched: 13. Germline V gene data show CDR1 as KGHSH and CDR2 as LQKENI. The length of the CDR3 is 17 residues. CDR3 coding DNA: TGTGCCAGCTCACCGGTTAAGGGACAGCTGTTCCCCGGGGAGCTGTTTTTT. Amino acid sequence: CASSPVKGQLFPGELFF.

The chain is built from TRBV30 and TRBJ2-7; TRBD2 matches at 7 bases. The CDR3 extends over 15 amino acids. Germline-derived CDR1 and CDR2 are GTSNPN and SVGIG (reference sequence). Unmatched junction bases numbered 9, after V lost 4 bases and J lost 0 bases. Here the CDR3 reads CAWNMGGTSSYEQYF. The CDR3 nucleotides are TGTGCCTGGAATATGGGGGGGACCAGCTCCTACGAGCAGTACTTC.

The chain employs TRBV2 and TRBJ1-2; D gene unclear. V lost 3 bases, J lost 5 bases, and 10 bases lay in between. CDR1 is SNHLY and CDR2 is FYNNEI in the germline V gene. CDR3 length equals 13 residues. The CDR3 protein is CASSDTSGYGYTF. As DNA, the CDR3 is TGTGCCAGCAGTGACACATCGGGTTATGGCTACACCTTC.

This sequence joins TRBV30 and TRBJ1-5; TRBD1 aligns across 7 bases. Unmatched junction bases numbered 10, after V lost 6 bases and J lost 5 bases. Germline loops: CDR1 GTSNPN, CDR2 SVGIG (reference sequence). The CDR3 is made up of 14 amino acids. CDR3 in DNA: TGTGCCTGCGAGGGGCAGGGGGAAGATCAGCCCCAGCATTTT. Protein: CACEGQGEDQPQHF.

The chain has TRBV5-4 and TRBJ2-1, with a tentative D call TRBD2 (6 bases). CDR3 length: 15 residues. Deletions cut 4 bases from V and 4 bases from J, with 15 bases between. CDR1 is SGHNT, CDR2 YYREEE, per germline (reference sequence). The CDR3 is CASSPSGLRYNEQFF. For the CDR3, the DNA is TGTGCCAGCAGCCCATCGGGACTCCGATACAATGAGCAGTTCTTC.

The V gene is TRBV30, the J gene TRBJ2-7; tentative D call: TRBD1 (6 bases). V shed 0 bases and J shed 4 bases, with 7 bases lying between them. Germline CDR1 is GTSNPN and CDR2 is SVGIG (reference sequence). The CDR3 is 12 residues long. This chain's CDR3 is CAWSVDRYEQYV. DNA of the CDR3: TGTGCCTGGAGTGTAGACAGGTACGAGCAGTACGTC.

The chain is built from TRBV30 and TRBJ1-2; D remains ambiguous. There are 15 residues in the CDR3. Trimming took off 1 base at V and 2 bases at J, with 14 bases between the two ends. The germline V gene encodes CDR1 GTSNPN and CDR2 SVGIG (reference sequence). CDR3 in DNA: TGTGCCTGGAGTGGGGTCCTCCCAGGCAACTATGGCTACACCTTC. Encoded protein: CAWSGVLPGNYGYTF.

V gene TRBV2 combines with J gene TRBJ2-3; D is undetermined. The CDR3 totals 12 residues. Per the germline V gene, CDR1 is SNHLY and CDR2 is FYNNEI. The CDR3 sequence is CAEMTLLNTQYF. CDR3 in DNA: TGTGCAGAAATGACCCTCCTTAATACGCAGTATTTT.

CDR3 bases: TGTGCCAGCAGCTTTGGCGCCATCGGTGGCTACACCTTC. It codes for CASSFGAIGGYTF. This chain joins TRBV7-9 and TRBJ1-2; D gene unclear. Per the germline V gene, CDR1 is SEHNR and CDR2 is FQNEAQ (reference sequence). V was clipped by 3 bases and J by 7 bases, with 12 bases between them. The CDR3 extends over 13 amino acids.